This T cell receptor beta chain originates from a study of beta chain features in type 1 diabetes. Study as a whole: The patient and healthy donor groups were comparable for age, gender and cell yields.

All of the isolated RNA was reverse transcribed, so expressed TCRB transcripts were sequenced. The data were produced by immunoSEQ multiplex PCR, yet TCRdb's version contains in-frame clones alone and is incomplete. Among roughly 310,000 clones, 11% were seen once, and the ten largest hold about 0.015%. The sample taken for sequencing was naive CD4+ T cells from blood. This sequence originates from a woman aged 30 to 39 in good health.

CDR3 nucleotide sequence: TGCGCCAGCAGCGCCAGACTAGCGGCGACCTACGAGCAGTACTTC. As protein: CASSARLAATYEQYF. This sequence joins TRBV5-1 and TRBJ2-7; 9 nucleotides match TRBD2. V trimming: 4 bases; J trimming: 2 bases; junction bases outside the gene matches: 7. This CDR3 is 15 amino acids long. In germline, CDR1 is SGHRS, CDR2 YFSETQ.